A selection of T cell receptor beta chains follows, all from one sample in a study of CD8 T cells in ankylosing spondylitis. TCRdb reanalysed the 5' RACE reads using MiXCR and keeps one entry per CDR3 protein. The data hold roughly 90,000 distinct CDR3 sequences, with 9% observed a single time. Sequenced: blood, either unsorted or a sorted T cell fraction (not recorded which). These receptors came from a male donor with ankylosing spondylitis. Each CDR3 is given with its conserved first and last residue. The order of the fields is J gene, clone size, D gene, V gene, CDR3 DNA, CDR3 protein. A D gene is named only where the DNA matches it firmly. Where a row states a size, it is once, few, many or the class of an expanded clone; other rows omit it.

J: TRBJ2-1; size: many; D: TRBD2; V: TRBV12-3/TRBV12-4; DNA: TGTGCCAGCATCCTAGCGGGAGTTTACAATGAGCAGTTCTTC; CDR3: CASILAGVYNEQFF
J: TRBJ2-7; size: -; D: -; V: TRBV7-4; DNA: TGTGCCAGCAGCTCCCTGGACGAAGGCCGTTACGAGCAGTACTTC; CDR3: CASSSLDEGRYEQYF
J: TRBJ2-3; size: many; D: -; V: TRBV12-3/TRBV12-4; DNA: TGTGCCAGCAGTTTCCTCAGCACAGATACGCAGTATTTT; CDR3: CASSFLSTDTQYF
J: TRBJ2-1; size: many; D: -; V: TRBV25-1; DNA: TGTGCCAGCAGTGACCGTGGGGCAAAATACAATGAGCAGTTCTTC; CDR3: CASSDRGAKYNEQFF
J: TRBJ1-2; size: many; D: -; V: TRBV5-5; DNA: TGTGCCAGCAGCCCAGGCGCTAACTATGGCTACACCTTC; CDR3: CASSPGANYGYTF
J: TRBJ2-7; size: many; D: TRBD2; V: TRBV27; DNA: TGTGCCAGCAGTCTGTCCGGGACTACCTATACCTACGAGCAGTACTTC; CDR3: CASSLSGTTYTYEQYF
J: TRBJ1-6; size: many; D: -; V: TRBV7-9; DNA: TGTGCCAGCAGCTTAGTGGTTGAGGCCCTCCACTTT; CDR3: CASSLVVEALHF
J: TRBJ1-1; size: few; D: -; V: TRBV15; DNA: TGTGCCACCCAATTGGACAGCATGAACACTGAAGCTTTCTTT; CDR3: CATQLDSMNTEAFF
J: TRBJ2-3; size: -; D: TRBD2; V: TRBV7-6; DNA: TGTGCCAGCAGCCGGACTAGCGGAAATACGCAGTATTTT; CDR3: CASSRTSGNTQYF
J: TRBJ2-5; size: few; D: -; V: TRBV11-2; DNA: TGTGCCAACAGCCTCCCGGGTCAAGAGACCCAGTACTTC; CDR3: CANSLPGQETQYF
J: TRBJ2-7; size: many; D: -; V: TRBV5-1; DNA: TGCGCCAGCAGCTTGGGGGACGGCTACTACGAGCAGTACTTC; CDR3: CASSLGDGYYEQYF
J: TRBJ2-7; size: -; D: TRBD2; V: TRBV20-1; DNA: TGCAGTGTCTTTAAGCGGGAGGGCCCCTACGAGCAGTACTTC; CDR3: CSVFKREGPYEQYF
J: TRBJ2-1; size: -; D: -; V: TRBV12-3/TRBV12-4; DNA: TGTGCCAGCAGTCCGGAGAGGGCCCCCCATGAGCAGTTCTTC; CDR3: CASSPERAPHEQFF
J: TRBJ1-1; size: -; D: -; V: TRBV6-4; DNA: TGTGCCAGCAGTGACTCGACGGGGGGGAACACTGAAGCTTTCTTT; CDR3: CASSDSTGGNTEAFF
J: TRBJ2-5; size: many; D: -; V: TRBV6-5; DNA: TGTGCCAGCAGTTACGGGTACCGGGCCCCGAAAGAGACCCAGTACTTC; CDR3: CASSYGYRAPKETQYF
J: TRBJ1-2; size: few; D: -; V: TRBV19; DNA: TGTGCCAGTAGTGAATTTTGGCGAGCGGACAGAGGAAACTATGGCTACACCTTC; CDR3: CASSEFWRADRGNYGYTF
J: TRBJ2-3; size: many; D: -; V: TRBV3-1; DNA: TGTGCCAGCAGCCAGGCTAGCACAGATACGCAGTATTTT; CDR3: CASSQASTDTQYF
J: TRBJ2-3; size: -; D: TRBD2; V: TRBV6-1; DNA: TGTGCCAGCAGCACACTAGCGAGAGTAGATACGCAGTATTTT; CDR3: CASSTLARVDTQYF
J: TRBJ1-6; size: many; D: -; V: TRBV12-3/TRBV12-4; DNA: TGTGCCAGCAGTGTTGACAGGCCCTCGCTTTATAATTCACCCCTCCACTTT; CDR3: CASSVDRPSLYNSPLHF
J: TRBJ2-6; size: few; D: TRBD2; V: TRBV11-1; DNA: TGTGCCAGCAGCGCTGGACTAGCGGGACCCTCTGGGGCCAACGTCCTGACTTTC; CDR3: CASSAGLAGPSGANVLTF
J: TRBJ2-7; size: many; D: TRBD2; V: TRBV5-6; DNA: TGTGCCAGCAGCTACTTAGACTCTAGCGGTTCCTACGAGCAGTACTTC; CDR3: CASSYLDSSGSYEQYF
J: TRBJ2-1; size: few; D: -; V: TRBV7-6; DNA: TGTGCCAGCAGCTTATATGGGAGCTCCTACAATGAGCAGTTCTTC; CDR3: CASSLYGSSYNEQFF
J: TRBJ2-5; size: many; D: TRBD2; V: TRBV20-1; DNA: TGCAGTGCTTTATCCGGACTAGCGGGAGGAGAGACCCAGTACTTC; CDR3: CSALSGLAGGETQYF
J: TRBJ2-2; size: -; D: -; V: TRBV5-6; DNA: TGTGCCAGCAGCCCCGGGACCCCCGGGGAGCTGTTTTTT; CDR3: CASSPGTPGELFF
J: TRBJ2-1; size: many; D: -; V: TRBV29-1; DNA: TGCAGCGTTGGTGGGGGGATTGGAACGAATGAGCAGTTCTTC; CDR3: CSVGGGIGTNEQFF
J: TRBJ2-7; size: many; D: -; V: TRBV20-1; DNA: TGCAGTGCCCGCGAACAATCATGGGTTGCCGAGCAGTACTTC; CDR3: CSAREQSWVAEQYF
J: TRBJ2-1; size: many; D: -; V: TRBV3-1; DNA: TGTGCCAGCAGCCAAGATGGCGGCCCGGGTAATGAGCAGTTCTTC; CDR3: CASSQDGGPGNEQFF
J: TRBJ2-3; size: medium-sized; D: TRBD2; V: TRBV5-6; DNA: TGTGCCAGCAGCTTGTGGACTAGCGGAAAGTCTACAGATACGCAGTATTTT; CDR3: CASSLWTSGKSTDTQYF
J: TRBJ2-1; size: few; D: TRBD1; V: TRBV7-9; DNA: TGTGCCAGCAGCATCGGGACAGATGAGCAGTTCTTC; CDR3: CASSIGTDEQFF
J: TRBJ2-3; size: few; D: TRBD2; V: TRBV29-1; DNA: TGCAGCGGGAAAGCGGGATGGGACACAGATACGCAGTATTTT; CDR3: CSGKAGWDTDTQYF
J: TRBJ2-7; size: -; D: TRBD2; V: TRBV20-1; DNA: TGCAGTGCCCTTTCAGCGGGAGGTCCCTACGAGCAGTACTTC; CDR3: CSALSAGGPYEQYF
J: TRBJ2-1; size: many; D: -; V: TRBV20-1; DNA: TGCAGTGCTAGACGAGAGGGTGAGCAGTTCTTC; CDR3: CSARREGEQFF
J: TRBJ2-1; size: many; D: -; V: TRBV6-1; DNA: TGTGCCAGCAGCCTAGAGGGTGGTGAGCAGTTCTTC; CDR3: CASSLEGGEQFF
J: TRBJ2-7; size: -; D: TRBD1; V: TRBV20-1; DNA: TGCAGTGCTAGAGTGGTCGGACAGGGCAACTACGAGCAGTACTTC; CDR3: CSARVVGQGNYEQYF
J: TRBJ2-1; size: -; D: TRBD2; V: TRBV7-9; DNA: TGTGCCAGCAGCTTAATAGGTAGCGGGGAGTACAATGAGCAGTTCTTC; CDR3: CASSLIGSGEYNEQFF
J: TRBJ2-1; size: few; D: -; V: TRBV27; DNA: TGTGCCAGCAGTTCCACGGCGGCGAACAATGAGCAGTTCTTC; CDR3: CASSSTAANNEQFF
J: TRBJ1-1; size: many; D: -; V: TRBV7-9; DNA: TGTGCCAGCAGCTCACCTGGCTTCATGGGGATCCCTGAAGCTTTCTTT; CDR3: CASSSPGFMGIPEAFF